This T cell receptor (beta chain) comes out of a study of cytomegalovirus exposure and HLA in healthy donors. General study points: Published work reported that the classifier diagnosed cytomegalovirus status with high specificity and sensitivity.

Per the germline V gene, CDR1 is ENHRY and CDR2 is SYGVKD. The ends lost 6 bases at V and 2 bases at J; junction bases unmatched: 4. The CDR3 contains 15 residues. Regarding this clone: Its target is not known.

Produced via immunoSEQ multiplex PCR; TCRdb's table is partial and in-frame only. This sample has around 300,000 clones; 65% to 90% occur once, and the top ten carry 1%. Specimen: PBMCs. This chain links TRBV10-3 with TRBJ2-1; 10 bases agree with TRBD2. The sequence derives from a woman aged 18-29 years in good health and CMV-seronegative. CDR3 in DNA: TGTGCCATCAGGGGGACTAGCGATACCTACAATGAGCAGTTCTTC. The encoded protein is CAIRGTSDTYNEQFF.